This T cell receptor (beta chain) was captured by sequencing in a study of blood T cells in healthy people across ages. A J-beta primer mix and a sample-barcoded 5' primer were used in a second PCR of about 7 to 12 cycles. With 12 random nucleotides, a template-switch adaptor tagged each individual cDNA molecule. In TCRdb, the 5' RACE reads were re-called with MiXCR into one record per CDR3 protein. Among some 900,000 distinct CDR3 sequences listed, approximately 49% were seen once. This clonotype was counted only a few times. Individuals who donated were healthy Caucasians from Russia aged roughly 6 to 90. The receptor comes from a man younger than 40 in good health. The sequencing input was blood.

The CDR3 DNA follows: TGTGCCAGCAGCCCCAGACAGTCAACTAATGAAAAACTGTTTTTT. Translating gives CASSPRQSTNEKLFF. This sequence joins TRBV7-2 and TRBJ1-4, with a weak D call TRBD1 (5 bases). The V gene's germline CDR1 is SGHTA and CDR2 FQGNSA. This CDR3 contains 15 residues. V was clipped by 5 bases and J by 0 bases, with 10 bases between them.